This TCR beta chain was sequenced during a study of blood T cell repertoires in COVID-19. Looking at the study overall: From T cells, B-cell-depleted T cells, or PBMCs came the material, which was cDNA or gDNA.

Some clones are missing from TCRdb's copy, which holds only in-frame ones; the method was immunoSEQ multiplex PCR. The sample consists of about 200,000 clones, more than 75% of them appearing once. The ends lost 2 bases at V and 4 bases at J; junction bases unmatched: 4. Germline V gene data show CDR1 as MNHEY and CDR2 as SVGAGI. The CDR3 spans 15 residues. This clone was detected a few times. The sequence derives from a woman aged 40-49 years with COVID-19, enrolled during active disease. The rearrangement links TRBV6-5 to TRBJ1-1; TRBD1 matches 10 bases. The specimen sequenced was peripheral blood. CDR3 DNA: TGTGCCAGCAGTTACAGTCGGACAGGGGGCACTGAAGCTTTCTTT. Protein sequence: CASSYSRTGGTEAFF.